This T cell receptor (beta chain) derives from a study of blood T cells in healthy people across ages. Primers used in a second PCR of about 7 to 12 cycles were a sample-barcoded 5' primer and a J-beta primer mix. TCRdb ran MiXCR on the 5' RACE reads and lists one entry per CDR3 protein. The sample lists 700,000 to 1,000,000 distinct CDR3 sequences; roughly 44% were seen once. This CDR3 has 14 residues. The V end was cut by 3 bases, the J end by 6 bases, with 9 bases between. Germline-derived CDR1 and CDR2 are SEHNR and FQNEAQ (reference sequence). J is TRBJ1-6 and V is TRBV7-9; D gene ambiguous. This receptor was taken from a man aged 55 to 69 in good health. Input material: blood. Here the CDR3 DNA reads TGTGCCAGCAGCTTCGGTCCTGGTAATTCACCCCTCCACTTT. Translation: CASSFGPGNSPLHF. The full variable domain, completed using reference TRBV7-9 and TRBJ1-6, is DTGVSQNPRHKITKRGQNVTFRCDPISEHNRLYWYRQTLGQGPEFLTYFQNEAQLEKSRLLSDRFSAERPKGSFSTLEIQRTEQGDSAMYLCASSFGPGNSPLHFGNGTRLTVT.